This T cell receptor (beta chain) was found in a study of blood T cell repertoires in COVID-19. Study summary: From the United States, Italy and Spain came samples of acute and convalescent COVID-19. From T cells, B-cell-depleted T cells, or PBMCs came the material, which was cDNA or gDNA.

In the authors' workflow: Reference gene primer amplification gave nucleated cell count estimates. The data were produced by immunoSEQ multiplex PCR, yet TCRdb's version contains in-frame clones alone and is incomplete. The V and J calls and clone size were taken over from that table, and D and trimming were inferred from the DNA. This table holds fewer than 250,000 clones, 70% to 90% found once. The CDR3 length is 12 residues. V was shortened by 7 bases and J by 5 bases, with 11 bases between the two germline ends. Germline CDR1 reads MDHEN; CDR2 reads SYDVKM. Seattle researchers signed up patients amid active infection and tracked them longitudinally.

Sequencing was carried out using peripheral blood. This sequence was found in a man aged 45-65 years with COVID-19, enrolled during active disease. The chain has TRBV28 and TRBJ1-1; no firm D call. This chain's CDR3 is CASTKTGTEAFF. In DNA form, the CDR3 reads TGTGCCAGCACCAAAACGGGTACTGAAGCTTTCTTT.